The entry below describes one T cell receptor (beta chain). What this receptor recognizes is not known. No much larger clone exists at a distance of one base, and base qualities are not known. CD8 naive samples were CD45RO-negative cells positively selected for CCR7, giving a CD45RA+CCR7+ population that excluded TemRA cells. The donors were healthy, HIV-negative adults who had no recently reported acute infections or vaccinations. Only Caucasian adults living in Nashville, Tennessee, USA were represented among the donors. Blood was collected by leukapheresis, and PBMCs were isolated by Ficoll-Histopaque density gradient centrifugation and then cryopreserved in liquid nitrogen vapor phase. Analytical flow cytometry was used to check the purity and quantity of every magnetically sorted T cell population. Each sorted fraction had its genomic DNA isolated and then quantified by UV absorbance on a Nanodrop 2000c.

V is cut by 4 bases and J by 5 bases, and the space between the germline ends is 14 bases. The germline V gene yields SQVTM for CDR1 and ANQGSEA for CDR2. The CDR3 covers 14 residues, taking in both the cysteine and the phenylalanine. The DNA shown is the 42-base CDR3, in frame from base 1. The sample originates from a study of shared clonotypes between healthy human individuals (dated by TCRdb to between 2020 and 2021). Regarding the complete study: The cohort comprised a couple of women and a few men aged 18 to 49 years. For each donor, CD4 naive and CD4 memory were each given three plates, CD8 naive was given two plates, and CD8 memory was given one plate. Blood TCR repertoires of about five healthy adults were deeply sequenced to estimate repertoire size and the extent of clonotype sharing between individuals. To increase sequencing depth and limit assay-specific biases, TCR repertoire library preparation and sequencing were carried out by different laboratories using diverse techniques. Per donor, leukapheresis produced somewhere between about 0.9 and 9 billion PBMCs.

On the study overall, not on this receptor specifically: Sampling was limited to blood, and TCR repertoires in tissue likely differ from TCR repertoires in blood. Naive subsets generally had larger estimated clonotype richness than memory subsets. Across four donors, approximately 4.9% of naive CD4, approximately 4% of naive CD8, under 2.5% of memory CD4, and about 0.4% of memory CD8 clonotypes were shared. Incomplete sequencing was indicated by rarefaction of sorted-subset datasets, despite the large sequencing depth. Higher generation probabilities were observed for clonotypes shared by all four sorted-subset donors than for non-shared clonotypes. The genetic and exposure-history diversity represented was limited by the small number of donors. Pairwise subsampling indicated that sequencing depth was expected to affect the degree of clonotype sharing among donors.

Using the deep immunoSEQ assay, multiplex PCR amplified TCR CDR3 regions from genomic DNA. Extracted genomic DNA from each cell subset was spread evenly across all wells of several immunoSEQ 96-well plates, with each plate serving as a replicate. For sorted subsets, each replicate PCR was loaded with around 220 ng genomic DNA, equivalent to 30,000 or so T cell genomes. The purified libraries were quantified using a Qubit 3.0 fluorometer, sized with a Bioanalyzer 2100, and then quantified again using the KAPA Library Quantification kit. Every immunoSEQ 96-well plate was sequenced on a dedicated single-read 150-cycle Illumina NextSeq 550 flow cell. Per the original workflow: Because only junctional sequences without quality scores were contained in the immunoSEQ output, filtering matching that applied to full-length reads could not be performed. To assign V/J genes and CDR3, sequences were annotated using PyIR, a Python wrapper for IgBLAST v1.9, with IMGT germline references. Reads were removed for weak V/J assignments (E-value above 1e-6), missing CDR3, stop codons, out-of-frame junctions, or ambiguous translated residues. V3J clonotypes were defined as sequences sharing an identical inferred V gene, J gene, and CDR3 amino acid sequence. Percentage overlap between repertoires was computed as shared unique clonotypes divided by the size of the smaller repertoire. RTK rarefaction, the Chao1 estimator, and Recon v2.1 estimates of unobserved clonotypes were used to assess repertoire richness. Generation probabilities for all TCRbeta clonotypes obtained by the gDNA method from a few donors were computed using OLGA. Here the immuneACCESS table is served through TCRdb, limited to in-frame sequences with V and J called. Missing clones are a known gap in these copies; in checked studies unresolved V genes cover under half, and the rest lacks a known reason. That table gives V, J and clone size, and the DNA gave D and trimming. Counted in this sample were about 680,000 clones; about 91% of them appeared once. The ten largest clones take up approximately 24% of the sample.

The chain uses TRBV29-1 and TRBJ2-2, with TRBD2 perhaps the D gene, on 6 matching bases. The TCR was taken from a man aged 25 to 45 in good health. Input material: naive CD8+ T cells sorted from blood. The sample's cell subset or site, from its label and the paper: CD45RA+CCR7+. Read as DNA, the sequence is TGCAGCGTTGGCTGGGGAGGAGGGACCGGGGAGCTGTTTTTT. Translated, it reads CSVGWGGGTGELFF.